This TCR beta chain stems from a study of blood T cell repertoires in COVID-19. Looked up from germline, CDR1 is SGDLS and CDR2 is YYNGEE. This CDR3 is 14 amino acids long. After removal of 4 bases from V and 8 bases from J, the junction contained 8 bases not matched to a gene. Using immunoSEQ multiplex PCR, the repertoire was profiled, and TCRdb retains in-frame clones only, with some absent. The profile shows under 200,000 clones, approximately 88% of them singletons. This TCR was recovered from an elderly woman with active or convalescent COVID-19. This chain uses TRBV9 with TRBJ2-1, with TRBD2 matching over 8 bases. Sequencing was carried out using peripheral blood. CDR3 loop: CASSFGGVQDEQFF. In nucleotides, the CDR3 is TGTGCCAGCAGCTTCGGGGGGGTGCAAGATGAGCAGTTCTTC.